A single sample gave rise to the 16 T cell receptor beta chains below, sequenced in a study of shared clonotypes between healthy human individuals. Sequencing used immunoSEQ multiplex PCR; TCRdb keeps in-frame clones, though not all of them. The table has 2 million to 3 million clones, more than 85% seen once; the top ten hold around 0.37%. Sequencing was carried out using naive CD4+ T cells from PBMCs. The subset was: CD45RA+ positively selected. The receptors come from a man between 18 and 35 years old in good health. Some clones in this sample may be carry-over from other donors' samples.

Only one count was recorded for this clone. The genes are TRBV7-2 and TRBJ1-5; tentatively, D is TRBD1 (5 bases). The CDR3 is 14 residues long. V was cut by 5 bases and J by 7 bases, with 15 bases left in between. Germline CDR1 is SGHTA and CDR2 is FQGNSA. CDR3: CASSITGTQQPQHF. CDR3 sequence (DNA): TGTGCCAGCAGCATTACGGGGACGCAGCAGCCCCAGCATTTT.

The chain couples TRBV9 to TRBJ2-7; possibly TRBD1 for D (6 bases). In germline, CDR1 is SGDLS, CDR2 YYNGEE. CDR3 length: 17 amino acids. V was shortened by 4 bases and J by 2 bases, with 22 bases between the two germline ends. The CDR3 nucleotides read TGTGCCAGCAGCCTCACATCAGGGTCGGACAGACCCTACGAGCAGTACTTC. Translation: CASSLTSGSDRPYEQYF.

The V call is TRBV7-2, the J call TRBJ1-2; D remains unclear. The germline CDR1 and CDR2 sequences are SGHTA and FQGNSA. The CDR3 sequence is 12 residues long. V was clipped by 4 bases and J by 5 bases, with 8 bases between them. The CDR3 DNA follows: TGTGCCAGCAGCTCGGACGGGTATGGCTACACCTTC. It translates to CASSSDGYGYTF.

This rearrangement joins TRBV28 to TRBJ2-7; D is perhaps TRBD1 or TRBD2 (6 bases each). Germline V gene sequence: CDR1 MDHEN, CDR2 SYDVKM. There are 15 residues in the CDR3. Between the trimmed V and J ends, which lost 5 bases and 3 bases, there was a span of 17 bases. The CDR3: CASSPGPGAFYEQYF. The CDR3 DNA sequence: TGTGCCAGCAGTCCGGGACCGGGGGCGTTCTACGAGCAGTACTTC.

The chain employs TRBV6-4 and TRBJ1-5, with a possible D match to TRBD1 (5 bases). V shed 4 bases and J shed 7 bases, with 23 bases lying between them. This CDR3 is 17 amino acids long. Germline V gene sequence: CDR1 MRHNA, CDR2 SNTAGT. CDR3 in DNA: TGTGCCAGCAGTGTTATTAGAGGAGACAGAGGGAAACAGCCCCAGCATTTT. As protein: CASSVIRGDRGKQPQHF.

Turning to this clone: Within the sample, other DNA sequences also encode this same CDR3. The chain links TRBV28 to TRBJ2-7; D call uncertain. This CDR3 spans 11 amino acids. Germline values: CDR1 MDHEN, CDR2 SYDVKM. Deletions cut 7 bases from V and 3 bases from J, with 7 bases between. The CDR3 region is CASTWGYEQYF. DNA for the CDR3: TGTGCCAGCACCTGGGGCTACGAGCAGTACTTC.

For this clone: Other DNA sequences in this specimen translate into the identical CDR3. The rearrangement uses TRBV6-5 and TRBJ2-7, with 9 bases lining up with TRBD1. Germline trimming cut 0 bases from V and 2 bases from J; bases unmatched to any gene: 2. The CDR3 consists of 15 residues. Germline V gene sequence: CDR1 MNHEY, CDR2 SVGAGI. The CDR3 loop reads CASSYSRQGAYEQYF. CDR3 sequence (DNA): TGTGCCAGCAGTTACTCTAGACAGGGGGCCTACGAGCAGTACTTC.

The CDR3 DNA is TGTGCCAGCAGACCCGGACAGGACCGCTCGGGCTACACCTTC. Amino acid sequence: CASRPGQDRSGYTF. The chain links TRBV6-5 to TRBJ1-2; 7 bases match TRBD1. V lost 6 bases, J lost 8 bases, and 12 bases stayed unmatched. The CDR3 extends over 14 amino acids. CDR1 and CDR2 from the germline V gene are MNHEY and SVGAGI.

The V and J genes are TRBV2 and TRBJ2-1; D may be TRBD2 (6 bases). Trimming cost V 2 bases and J 6 bases, with 14 bases left between them. The length of the CDR3 is 15 residues. CDR1 is SNHLY and CDR2 is FYNNEI in the germline V gene. CDR3 DNA: TGTGCCAGCAGTGAACTGATCGGGAGCCTCAATGAGCAGTTCTTC. As protein: CASSELIGSLNEQFF.

The rearrangement uses TRBV28 and TRBJ1-2, with a weak D call TRBD1 (6 bases). V was clipped by 6 bases and J by 4 bases, with 18 bases between them. This CDR3 contains 15 residues. Germline values: CDR1 MDHEN, CDR2 SYDVKM. CDR3 loop: CASSQHHGQIYGYTF. In nucleotides, the CDR3 is TGTGCCAGCAGCCAACATCATGGACAGATCTATGGCTACACCTTC.

The chain carries TRBV9 and TRBJ2-5; D perhaps matches TRBD2 (6 bases). Trimming pared 3 bases from V and 1 base from J, leaving 19 bases between. Germline V gene lookup returns CDR1 SGDLS and CDR2 YYNGEE. This CDR3 spans 17 amino acids. For the CDR3, the DNA is TGTGCCAGCAGCGCGGAGCGGGCCTATTGGGGCCAAGAGACCCAGTACTTC. Translating it yields CASSAERAYWGQETQYF.

The chain recombines TRBV27 with TRBJ2-2, with a weak D call TRBD2 (5 bases). Germline assignment: CDR1 MNHEY and CDR2 SMNVEV (reference sequence). Trimming shortened V by 5 bases and J by 3 bases, and 16 bases separated the two germline ends. This CDR3 is 16 amino acids long. In DNA form, the CDR3 reads TGTGCCAGCAGTACATTCGGGGTCGATGACACCGGGGAGCTGTTTTTT. Its translation: CASSTFGVDDTGELFF.

The gene calls are TRBV18 and TRBJ1-4; D not certain. Trimming pared 3 bases from V and 2 bases from J, leaving 7 bases between. The CDR3 is 14 amino acids. CDR1 and CDR2 from the germline V gene are KGHSH and LQKENI. CDR3: CASSPGRTNEKLFF. The CDR3 region has the DNA TGTGCCAGCTCACCCGGGAGGACTAATGAAAAACTGTTTTTT. Variable domain in full (rest from reference TRBV18 and TRBJ1-4): NAGVMQNPRHLVRRRGQEARLRCSPMKGHSHVYWYRQLPEEGLKFMVYLQKENIIDESGMPKERFSAEFPKEGPSILRIQQVVRGDSAAYFCASSPGRTNEKLFFGSGTQLSVL.

J is TRBJ2-1 and V is TRBV7-2, with 8 nucleotides matching TRBD2. V shed 4 bases, J shed 2 bases, and the junction held 4 bases outside the gene matches. The CDR3 extends over 15 amino acids. Germline V gene sequence: CDR1 SGHTA, CDR2 FQGNSA. The CDR3 loop is CASSSGGQTYNEQFF. In DNA form, the CDR3 reads TGTGCCAGCAGCTCGGGAGGGCAAACCTACAATGAGCAGTTCTTC.

The chain uses TRBV5-6 and TRBJ2-5, with 10 bases fitting TRBD1. This CDR3 comprises 15 residues. Per the germline V gene, CDR1 is SGHDT and CDR2 is YYEEEE. J gave up 5 bases and V 4 bases, and 8 bases lay outside the gene matches. CDR3 residues: CASSQRQGAWETQYF. The CDR3 DNA sequence: TGTGCCAGCAGCCAAAGACAGGGGGCTTGGGAGACCCAGTACTTC.

This clone is a singleton in its sample. V gene TRBV25-1 combines with J gene TRBJ1-2; D gene ambiguous. Trimming removed 4 bases at V and 3 bases at J, with 6 bases between. The CDR3 runs to 12 residues. Germline values: CDR1 MGHDK, CDR2 SYGVNS. CDR3 amino acids: CASSGADYGYTF. The CDR3 region has the DNA TGTGCCAGCAGTGGGGCGGACTATGGCTACACCTTC.